This entry lists 15 T cell receptor beta chains sequenced from one sample in a study of T cell responses to AZD1222 COVID-19 vaccine. Using immunoSEQ multiplex PCR, the repertoire was profiled, and TCRdb retains in-frame clones only, with some absent. The data contain about 190,000 clones, 85% to 95% of them seen just once; the ten biggest clones take up roughly 1.3%. Here the sequenced sample was peripheral blood, taken on day 0 of AZD1222 vaccination. The receptors originated from an adult in good health.

The V and J genes are TRBV6-5 and TRBJ1-2, with D maybe TRBD1 (5 bases). The CDR3 is 11 residues long. Germline CDR1 MNHEY, CDR2 SVGAGI. Trimming removed 8 bases at V and 1 base at J, with 5 bases between. In nucleotides, the CDR3 is TGTGCCAGCGGGGGTAACTATGGCTACACCTTC. Residues: CASGGNYGYTF.

The J gene is TRBJ2-7, the V gene TRBV5-1; D may correspond to TRBD1 or TRBD2 (5 bases each). CDR3 size: 14 residues. V was shortened by 3 bases and J by 2 bases, with 12 bases between the two germline ends. In germline, CDR1 is SGHRS, CDR2 YFSETQ. CDR3 DNA sequence: TGCGCCAGCAGCTGGACGGGGACCGCCTACGAGCAGTACTTC. This translates into CASSWTGTAYEQYF.

The V and J genes are TRBV7-9 and TRBJ1-6; D unclear. The germline V and J ends were trimmed by 3 bases and 13 bases, with 19 bases remaining between them. This CDR3 spans 15 amino acids. CDR1 is SEHNR, CDR2 FQNEAQ, per germline (reference sequence). The CDR3 region is CASSFGGPASAPLHF. For the CDR3, the DNA is TGTGCCAGCAGCTTCGGTGGGCCGGCTAGTGCGCCCCTCCACTTT.

The CDR3 region is CASSQGSTWGAQHYGYTF. CDR3 coding DNA: TGCGCCAGCAGCCAAGGGTCTACATGGGGGGCGCAACACTATGGCTACACCTTC. This chain joins TRBV4-1 and TRBJ1-2, with a tentative D call TRBD1 (6 bases). The CDR3 is 18 amino acids. Germline lookup yields CDR1 MGHRA and CDR2 YSYEKL. Trimming took off 1 base at V and 3 bases at J, with 21 bases between the two ends.

The V and J genes are TRBV27 and TRBJ2-7, with a weak D call TRBD2 (7 bases). The CDR3 runs 13 residues. The V and J ends lost 8 bases and 6 bases respectively, with 17 bases between them. Germline values: CDR1 MNHEY, CDR2 SMNVEV (reference sequence). The CDR3, as DNA: TGTGCCAGCCCGGAGGGGGGGAGGGGCGAGCAGTACTTC. Protein: CASPEGGRGEQYF.

This chain uses TRBV4-2 with TRBJ1-6, with 9 bases that match TRBD1. The CDR3 is 17 residues long. V lost 0 bases, J lost 10 bases, and 10 bases stayed unmatched. CDR1 LGHNA and CDR2 YNFKEQ come from the germline V gene. The CDR3 loop reads CASSQDVGGTGRSPLHF. CDR3 DNA sequence: TGTGCCAGCAGCCAAGATGTGGGTGGGACAGGGAGGTCACCCCTCCACTTT.

This clone is a singleton in its sample. The gene calls are TRBV7-9 and TRBJ2-7, with 8 positions matching TRBD2. The germline CDR1 and CDR2 sequences are SEHNR and FQNEAQ (reference sequence). V lost 5 bases to trimming and J lost 2 bases; unmatched junction nucleotides: 14. CDR3 size: 17 residues. CDR3 nucleotide sequence: TGTGCCAGCAGCGCCATGTCAGCGGGGGCTATTACCTACGAGCAGTACTTC. Translated: CASSAMSAGAITYEQYF.

The V gene is TRBV6-5, the J gene TRBJ1-1; the match to TRBD1 covers 8 bases. V gave up 4 bases and J gave up 5 bases; unmatched junction bases: 6. CDR1 MNHEY and CDR2 SVGAGI come from the germline V gene. The CDR3 has 14 residues. CDR3 in DNA: TGTGCCAGCAGTTCCGGACAGGGATGGACTGAAGCTTTCTTT. Protein sequence: CASSSGQGWTEAFF.

This chain connects TRBV4-2 to TRBJ1-5, with D hard to call. CDR1 and CDR2 (germline): LGHNA, YNFKEQ. V lost 0 bases and J 3 bases, leaving 12 bases between the germline ends. The CDR3 covers 16 residues. The CDR3 bases are TGTGCCAGCAGCCAAGATCTGGCGGTCCCCAATCAGCCCCAGCATTTT. Translated, it gives CASSQDLAVPNQPQHF.

V is TRBV7-2 and J is TRBJ1-2; D is unclear. This CDR3 has 13 residues. Trimming left V 1 base short and J 3 bases short, with 6 bases between. The germline gives CDR1 SGHTA, CDR2 FQGNSA. The CDR3 spells CASSLVQDYGYTF. In nucleotides, the CDR3 is TGTGCCAGCAGCTTAGTCCAAGACTATGGCTACACCTTC. Together with reference TRBV7-2 and TRBJ1-2, the CDR3 gives the full variable domain: GAGVSQSPSNKVTEKGKDVELRCDPISGHTALYWYRQSLGQGLEFLIYFQGNSAPDKSGLPSDRFSAERTGGSVSTLTIQRTQQEDSAVYLCASSLVQDYGYTFGSGTRLTVV.

The gene calls are TRBV6-5 and TRBJ2-5; TRBD2 agrees at 8 bases. CDR1 MNHEY and CDR2 SVGAGI come from the germline V gene. Germline trimming cut 6 bases from V and 5 bases from J; bases unmatched to any gene: 8. The CDR3 covers 14 residues. Written as DNA, the CDR3 is TGTGCCAGCAGGGGGACTAGGGGGGTGGAGACCCAGTACTTC. It translates to CASRGTRGVETQYF.

The chain joins TRBV4-3 to TRBJ2-1; 8 nucleotides align to TRBD2. This CDR3 has 15 residues. V lost 0 bases to trimming and J lost 6 bases; unmatched junction nucleotides: 4. Per the germline V gene, CDR1 is LGHNA and CDR2 is YSLEER. The CDR3 coding sequence is TGCGCCAGCAGCCAAGACTCGCGGGGGGTCAATGAGCAGTTCTTC. Encoded protein: CASSQDSRGVNEQFF.

This clone was picked up one time. The genes are TRBV6-4 and TRBJ2-1; 14 bases map to TRBD2. CDR3 length: 15 residues. From germline, CDR1 is MRHNA and CDR2 SNTAGT. Trimming at V came to 5 bases and at J to 6 bases, leaving 3 bases not matched to a gene. The CDR3 DNA is TGTGCCAGCAGTTCCGGGACTAGCGGGAGCAATGAGCAGTTCTTC. This encodes CASSSGTSGSNEQFF.

For the CDR3, the DNA is TGTGCCAGCAGTAAAACAGGCTCCCGGCAGCCCCAGCATTTT. It yields the protein CASSKTGSRQPQHF. The V call is TRBV6-2 or TRBV6-3, the J call TRBJ1-5, with D possibly matching TRBD1 (5 bases). Trimming cost V 5 bases and J 7 bases, with 15 bases left between them. Germline CDR1 reads MNHEY; CDR2 reads SVGEGT. The CDR3 consists of 14 residues.

The chain recombines TRBV6-5 with TRBJ1-5, with D tentatively TRBD1 (5 bases). Germline assignment: CDR1 MNHEY and CDR2 SVGAGI. Trimming left V 1 base short and J 9 bases short, with 10 bases between. CDR3 length: 13 amino acids. The CDR3 loop reads CASSYFGQGPQHF. Written as DNA, the CDR3 is TGTGCCAGCAGTTACTTTGGTCAGGGGCCCCAGCATTTT.